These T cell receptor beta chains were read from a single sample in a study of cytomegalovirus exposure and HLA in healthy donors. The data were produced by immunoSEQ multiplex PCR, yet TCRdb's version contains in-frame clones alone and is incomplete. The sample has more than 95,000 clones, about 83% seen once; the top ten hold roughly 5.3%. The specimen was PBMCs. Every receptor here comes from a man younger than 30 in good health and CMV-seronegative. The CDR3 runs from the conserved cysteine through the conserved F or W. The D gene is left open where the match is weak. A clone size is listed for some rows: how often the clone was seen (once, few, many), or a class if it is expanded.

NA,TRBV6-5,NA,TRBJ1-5,TGTGCCAGCAGTAAGACAGGAGATAGCAATCAGCCCCAGCATTTT,CASSKTGDSNQPQHF
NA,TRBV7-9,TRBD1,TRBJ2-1,TGTGCCAGCAGCTCCCGGACAGGAAAAGGGAGTTTAGGGAATGAGCAGTTCTTC,CASSSRTGKGSLGNEQFF
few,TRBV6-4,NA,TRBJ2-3,TGTGCCAGCAGTGACTCAGCGGGCACAGATACGCAGTATTTT,CASSDSAGTDTQYF
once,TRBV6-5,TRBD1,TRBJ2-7,TGTGCCAGCAGTACCCGGACAGGGGTCTACGAGCAGTACTTC,CASSTRTGVYEQYF
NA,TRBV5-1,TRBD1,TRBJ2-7,TGCGCCAGCAGCTTGCCGTTAGGGGGCCTGGACGAGCAGTACTTC,CASSLPLGGLDEQYF
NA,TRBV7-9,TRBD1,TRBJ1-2,TGTGCCAGCAGCTTAATCGCAGGGGGCCAAAGTAACTATGGCTACACCTTC,CASSLIAGGQSNYGYTF
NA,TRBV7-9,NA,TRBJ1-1,TGTGCCAGCAGCCCCCCTGCGGGGGCCCCTGAAGCTTTCTTT,CASSPPAGAPEAFF
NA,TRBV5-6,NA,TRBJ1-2,TGTGCCAGCAGCTTGGGTGCAGGGGACTATGGCTACACCTTC,CASSLGAGDYGYTF
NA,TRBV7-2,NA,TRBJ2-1,TGTGCCAGCAGCTCCCTCGAAATAGTCAATGAGCAGTTCTTC,CASSSLEIVNEQFF
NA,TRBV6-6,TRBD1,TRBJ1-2,TGTGCCAGCAGTTACAGGACAGGGGCCATGGGCTACACCTTC,CASSYRTGAMGYTF
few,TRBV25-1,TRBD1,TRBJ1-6,TGTGCCAGCAGTGCGGGACAGGGGGCGAATAATTCACCCCTCCACTTT,CASSAGQGANNSPLHF
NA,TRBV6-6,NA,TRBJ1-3,TGTGCCAGCAGTTACTTTCCTGCCTACGGAAACACCATATATTTT,CASSYFPAYGNTIYF
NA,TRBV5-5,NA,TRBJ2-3,TGTGCCAGCTTGAGCGGCCCCACAGATACGCAGTATTTT,CASLSGPTDTQYF
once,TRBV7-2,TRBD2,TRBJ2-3,TGTGCCAGCAGCTTATCCAGGACTAGCGGGTCAGATACGCAGTATTTT,CASSLSRTSGSDTQYF
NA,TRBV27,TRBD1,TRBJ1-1,TGTGCCAGCAGTTCCCAACCCCCCGGGACAGGGGTATTCACTGAAGCTTTCTTT,CASSSQPPGTGVFTEAFF
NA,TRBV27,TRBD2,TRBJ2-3,TGTGCCAGCAGTCCGCGACTAGCGGGGGCTTCTAGCACAGATACGCAGTATTTT,CASSPRLAGASSTDTQYF
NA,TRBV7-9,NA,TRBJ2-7,TGTGCCAGCAGCTCCCGACAGCTCTACGAGCAGTACTTC,CASSSRQLYEQYF
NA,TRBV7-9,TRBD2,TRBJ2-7,TGTGCCAGCAGCTCCCCGGGACTAGCGAGAGAGCAGTACTTC,CASSSPGLAREQYF
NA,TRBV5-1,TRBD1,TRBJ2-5,TGCGCCACCCGCCGGGACAGCCAAGAGACCCAGTACTTC,CATRRDSQETQYF
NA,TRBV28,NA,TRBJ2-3,TGTGCCAGCAGTTCCCAGGCTCAGGTGGTTAATACGCAGTATTTT,CASSSQAQVVNTQYF
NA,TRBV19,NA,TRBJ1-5,TGTGCCAGTACCACCGGGCGGGGTCGCAATCAGCCCCAGCATTTT,CASTTGRGRNQPQHF
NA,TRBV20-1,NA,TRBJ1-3,TGCAGTGCTAGCTCGGGAAACACCATATATTTT,CSASSGNTIYF
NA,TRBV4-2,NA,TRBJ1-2,TGTGCCAGCAGCCAAGAGGTCCCAGGGTTTTACTATGGCTACACCTTC,CASSQEVPGFYYGYTF
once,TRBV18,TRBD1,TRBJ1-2,TGTGCCAGCTCACCACAAAGGACAGGGTTTGGCTACACCTTC,CASSPQRTGFGYTF
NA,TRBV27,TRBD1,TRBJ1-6,TGTGCCAGCAGTAACAGGGGGAATAATTCACCCCTCCACTTT,CASSNRGNNSPLHF
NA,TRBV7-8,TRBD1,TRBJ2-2,TGTGCCAGCAGCTTAATGGTCAGGGGGAGCACCGGGGAGCTGTTTTTT,CASSLMVRGSTGELFF
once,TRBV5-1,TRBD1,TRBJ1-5,TGCGCCAGCAGCTGGGGGACAGGTGATAGCAATCAGCCCCAGCATTTT,CASSWGTGDSNQPQHF
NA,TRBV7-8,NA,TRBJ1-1,TGTGCCAGCAGCTTAGAAAGGGGCACTGAAGCTTTCTTT,CASSLERGTEAFF
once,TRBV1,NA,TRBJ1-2,TGCACCAGCAGCCATGAGGGGACAGACTATGGCTACACCTTC,CTSSHEGTDYGYTF
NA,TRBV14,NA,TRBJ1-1,TGTGCCAGCAGCCTCCGTGGTCGAGGGACTGAAGCTTTCTTT,CASSLRGRGTEAFF
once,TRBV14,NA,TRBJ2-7,TGTGCCAGCAGCCCCGCATGGCGGAGCTCCTACGAGCAGTACTTC,CASSPAWRSSYEQYF
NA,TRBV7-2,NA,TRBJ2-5,TGTGCCAGCAGCCCCACCGGAGAGACCCAGTACTTC,CASSPTGETQYF
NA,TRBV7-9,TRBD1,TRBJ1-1,TGTGCCAGCAGCTTAGGAAGGACAGGGGTTGGGAACACTGAAGCTTTCTTT,CASSLGRTGVGNTEAFF
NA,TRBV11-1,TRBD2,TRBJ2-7,TGTGCCAGCAGCCCAAATCCTAGCGGGAGGGCCTACGAGCAGTACTTC,CASSPNPSGRAYEQYF
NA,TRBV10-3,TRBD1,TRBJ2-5,TGTGCCACCCTAGGGACAGGGGAAGAGACCCAGTACTTC,CATLGTGEETQYF
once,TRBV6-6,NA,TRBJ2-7,TGTGCCAGCAGTTACTCCCCAGGGTACTTGGACGAGCAGTACTTC,CASSYSPGYLDEQYF
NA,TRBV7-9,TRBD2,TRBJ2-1,TGTGCCAGCAGCCGAATTAGCGGGGGGGCTTACAATGAGCAGTTCTTC,CASSRISGGAYNEQFF
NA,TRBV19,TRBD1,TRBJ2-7,TGTGCCAGTAGACCGACAGGGAAAGCAGGGGACCGCTCCTACGAGCAGTACTTC,CASRPTGKAGDRSYEQYF
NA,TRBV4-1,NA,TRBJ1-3,TGCGCCAGCAGCCAAGAGGCTGGCTCGGGAAACACCATATATTTT,CASSQEAGSGNTIYF
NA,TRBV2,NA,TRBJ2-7,TGTGCCAGCAGTGAACCCCCCGGGGTTCCCTACGAGCAGTACTTC,CASSEPPGVPYEQYF
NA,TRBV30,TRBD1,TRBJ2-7,TGTGCCTGGAGCGGTTTTGGGACAGGGCTATCCTACGAGCAGTACTTC,CAWSGFGTGLSYEQYF
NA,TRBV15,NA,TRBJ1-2,TGTGCCACCAGCAGAGATCTAGGGGTGTTGGGTGGCTACACCTTC,CATSRDLGVLGGYTF
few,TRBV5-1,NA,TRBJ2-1,TGCGCCAGCGGCGGGGAGGTGAAGAATTACAATGAGCAGTTCTTC,CASGGEVKNYNEQFF
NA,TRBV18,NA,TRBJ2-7,TGTGCCAGCTCACCACAGGGAGGAACCTACGAGCAGTACTTC,CASSPQGGTYEQYF
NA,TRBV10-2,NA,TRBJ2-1,TGCGCCAGCAGTGAGCAGGGTAGTAATGAGCAGTTCTTC,CASSEQGSNEQFF
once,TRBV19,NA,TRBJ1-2,TGTGCCAGTAGTAACAAAAGGGGATCCTATGGCTACACCTTC,CASSNKRGSYGYTF
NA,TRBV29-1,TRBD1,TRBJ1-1,TGCAGCGTTTATGGACAGGGCACTGAAGCTTTCTTT,CSVYGQGTEAFF
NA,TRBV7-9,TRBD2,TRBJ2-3,TGTGCCAGCAGCTTAGTTGGGGGAGGGAGCACAGATACGCAGTATTTT,CASSLVGGGSTDTQYF
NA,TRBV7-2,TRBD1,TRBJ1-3,TGTGCCAGCAGCTTACAGGGGGTAGGAGGCACCATATATTTT,CASSLQGVGGTIYF
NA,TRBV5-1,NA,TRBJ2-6,TGCGCCAGCAGCCGGGAGGTAGCAGGGGATGTCTCTGGGGCCAACGTCCTGACTTTC,CASSREVAGDVSGANVLTF
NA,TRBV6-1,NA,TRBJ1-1,TGTGCCAGCAGTGAAGTGTGGCAGGGCACTGAAGCTTTCTTT,CASSEVWQGTEAFF
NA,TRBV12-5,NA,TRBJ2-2,TGTGCTAGTGCCTCCAATCCCGCACAGACCGGGGAGCTGTTTTTT,CASASNPAQTGELFF
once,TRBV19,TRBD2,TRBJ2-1,TGTGCCAGTAGTAGCCAATCGGGACTAGCGGGAGCCAATGAGCAGTTCTTC,CASSSQSGLAGANEQFF
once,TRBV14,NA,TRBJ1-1,TGTGCCAGCAGCCAAGAAATCCGTCGGGGGAACACTGAAGCTTTCTTT,CASSQEIRRGNTEAFF
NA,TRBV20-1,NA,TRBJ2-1,TGCAGTGTCCTAGGTGTAAATGAGCAGTTCTTC,CSVLGVNEQFF
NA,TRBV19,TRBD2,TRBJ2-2,TGTGCCAGTAGTCACCGGACTAGTCCCACCGGGGAGCTGTTTTTT,CASSHRTSPTGELFF
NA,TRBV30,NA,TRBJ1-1,TGTGCCTGGAGGTACGGGAGGGGGGGAACCACTGAAGCTTTCTTT,CAWRYGRGGTTEAFF